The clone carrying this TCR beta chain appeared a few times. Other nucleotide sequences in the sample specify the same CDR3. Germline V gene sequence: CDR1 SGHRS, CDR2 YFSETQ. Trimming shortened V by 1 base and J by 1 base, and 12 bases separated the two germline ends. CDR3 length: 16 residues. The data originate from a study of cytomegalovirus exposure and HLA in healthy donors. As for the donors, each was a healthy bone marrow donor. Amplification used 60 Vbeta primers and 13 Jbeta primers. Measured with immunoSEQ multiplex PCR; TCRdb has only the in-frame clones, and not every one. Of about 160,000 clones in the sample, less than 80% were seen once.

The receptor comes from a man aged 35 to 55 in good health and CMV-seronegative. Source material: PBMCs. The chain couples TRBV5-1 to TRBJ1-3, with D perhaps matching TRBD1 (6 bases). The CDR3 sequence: CASSLTGTNSGNTIYF. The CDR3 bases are TGCGCCAGCAGCTTGACAGGGACAAATTCTGGAAACACCATATATTTT. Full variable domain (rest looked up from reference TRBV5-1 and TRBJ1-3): KAGVTQTPRYLIKTRGQQVTLSCSPISGHRSVSWYQQTPGQGLQFLFEYFSETQRNKGNFPGRFSGRQFSNSRSEMNVSTLELGDSALYLCASSLTGTNSGNTIYFGEGSWLTVV.